The 24 T cell receptor beta chains below all came from one sample that was sequenced in a study of technical replicates of blood from a handful of donors. Only in-frame clones appear in the TCRdb table, and some are missing; sequencing was by immunoSEQ multiplex PCR. The sample has under 65,000 clones, approximately 86% seen once; the top ten hold approximately 4.7%. The sequenced material came from PBMCs. These receptors were taken from a human donor in good health. Some clones in this sample may be carry-over from other donors' samples.

V and J are TRBV5-1 and TRBJ2-6, with D possibly TRBD1 on 6 matching bases. This CDR3 is 15 amino acids long. From germline, CDR1 is SGHRS and CDR2 YFSETQ. Trimming removed 4 bases at V and 4 bases at J, with 12 bases between. The CDR3 DNA reads TGCGCCAGCAGCGCTACAGGGTCAGGGGCCAACGTCCTGACTTTC. Translated, it gives CASSATGSGANVLTF.

V and J are TRBV4-2 and TRBJ2-3, with 7 nucleotides matching TRBD1. From germline, CDR1 is LGHNA and CDR2 YNFKEQ. The trim removed 1 base at V and 2 bases at J, leaving 9 bases unmatched. This CDR3 comprises 17 residues. The CDR3 spells CASSQVVDRASTDTQYF. CDR3 nucleotide sequence: TGTGCCAGCAGCCAAGTCGTAGACAGGGCATCCACAGATACGCAGTATTTT.

This chain joins TRBV6-4 and TRBJ1-3; TRBD1 matches 8 bases. This CDR3 has 16 residues. V gave up 0 bases and J gave up 4 bases; unmatched junction bases: 5. CDR1 is MRHNA and CDR2 is SNTAGT in the germline V gene. The CDR3 loop is CASSDSTGELGNTIYF. CDR3 sequence (DNA): TGTGCCAGCAGTGACTCGACAGGGGAGTTAGGAAACACCATATATTTT.

This chain connects TRBV11-3 to TRBJ2-2; possible D gene TRBD1, 6 bases. CDR1 SGHNT and CDR2 YENEEA come from the germline V gene. The CDR3 spans 15 residues. V lost 2 bases and J 3 bases, leaving 10 bases between the germline ends. The CDR3 here is CASSLLGQHTGELFF. The CDR3 DNA sequence: TGTGCCAGCAGCTTACTCGGACAGCACACCGGGGAGCTGTTTTTT.

In DNA, the CDR3 is TGTGCCAGCAGTTACTCGGGTAGGGGGCGACACGAGCAGTACTTC. It is translated as CASSYSGRGRHEQYF. The J gene is TRBJ2-7, the V gene TRBV6-5, with 7 bases lining up with TRBD1. CDR3 size: 15 residues. Trimming removed 0 bases from V and 5 bases from J; junction bases left unmatched: 7. Per the germline V gene, CDR1 is MNHEY and CDR2 is SVGAGI.

The J gene is TRBJ2-2, the V gene TRBV30, with 9 bases matching TRBD1. The CDR3 runs 15 residues. The V gene end was trimmed by 6 bases and the J gene end by 6 bases; junction bases not matched to a gene: 11. The germline gives CDR1 GTSNPN, CDR2 SVGIG (reference sequence). The CDR3 spells CACITGTGLAGELFF. The DNA of the CDR3 is TGTGCCTGTATCACCGGGACAGGGCTCGCCGGGGAGCTGTTTTTT.

This chain links TRBV6-6 with TRBJ2-7, with D maybe TRBD1 (7 bases). Between the trimmed V and J ends, which lost 6 bases and 3 bases, there was a span of 9 bases. Germline loops: CDR1 MNHNY, CDR2 SVGAGI (reference sequence). The CDR3 runs to 12 residues. The chain's CDR3 is CASSQGGYEQYF. The DNA for the CDR3 is TGTGCCAGCAGCCAGGGGGGCTACGAGCAGTACTTC.

The chain employs TRBV9 and TRBJ2-1; 14 bases align to TRBD2. CDR1 is SGDLS and CDR2 is YYNGEE in the germline V gene. After removal of 0 bases from V and 7 bases from J, the junction contained 12 bases not matched to a gene. This CDR3 comprises 19 residues. CDR3 coding DNA: TGTGCCAGCAGCGTAGCCGGACTAGCGGGAGGAACAGCTAATAATGAGCAGTTCTTC. Translating it yields CASSVAGLAGGTANNEQFF.

The chain recombines TRBV11-2 with TRBJ2-5; TRBD2 agrees at 11 bases. This CDR3 has 18 amino acids. Trimming removed 1 base from V and 5 bases from J; junction bases left unmatched: 12. From germline, CDR1 is SGHAT and CDR2 FQNNGV. Written as DNA, the CDR3 is TGTGCCAGCAGCTTAGGAACCTTAGCGGGAGGGCCGAGGGAGACCCAGTACTTC. Its protein product is CASSLGTLAGGPRETQYF.

This chain links TRBV18 with TRBJ1-5, with D hard to call. The CDR3 length is 13 residues. CDR1 is KGHSH and CDR2 is LQKENI in the germline V gene. The ends were cut back, 1 base at V and 4 bases at J, with 5 bases in the middle. CDR3: CASSPLLNQPQHF. The CDR3 coding sequence is TGTGCCAGCTCACCACTTCTTAATCAGCCCCAGCATTTT.

The rearrangement uses TRBV2 and TRBJ2-7; TRBD2 matches 14 bases. The CDR3 covers 13 residues. The J segment lost 6 bases and the V segment lost 8 bases, leaving 3 bases of the junction unmatched. Germline V CDR1 and CDR2: SNHLY, FYNNEI. The chain's CDR3 is CASRLAGGPEQYF. CDR3 DNA sequence: TGTGCCAGCCGACTAGCGGGAGGGCCCGAGCAGTACTTC.

This chain links TRBV7-9 with TRBJ2-2; 7 nucleotides agree with TRBD1. This CDR3 region has 18 residues. V trimming: 10 bases; J trimming: 1 base; junction bases outside the gene matches: 18. Germline V gene data show CDR1 as SEHNR and CDR2 as FQNEAQ (reference sequence). This CDR3 is CATLNPTLRGRNTGELFF. Written as DNA, the CDR3 is TGTGCCACACTCAACCCGACTCTTAGGGGGCGGAACACCGGGGAGCTGTTTTTT. The variable domain in full, completed from reference TRBV7-9 and TRBJ2-2, reads DTGVSQNPRHKITKRGQNVTFRCDPISEHNRLYWYRQTLGQGPEFLTYFQNEAQLEKSRLLSDRFSAERPKGSFSTLEIQRTEQGDSAMYLCATLNPTLRGRNTGELFFGEGSRLTVL.

This chain joins TRBV5-1 and TRBJ2-2; 8 nucleotides match TRBD2. CDR3 length: 16 amino acids. The V segment lost 4 bases and the J segment 0 bases; nucleotides outside the gene matches: 5. Germline loops: CDR1 SGHRS, CDR2 YFSETQ. This CDR3 reads CASSPLAAANTGELFF. The CDR3 bases are TGCGCCAGCAGCCCACTAGCGGCAGCGAACACCGGGGAGCTGTTTTTT.

This clone was recorded only once. The chain has TRBV7-6 and TRBJ2-3; 11 bases are shared with TRBD2. The CDR3 extends over 17 amino acids. The junction had 9 bases not matched to a gene; V was cut back by 5 bases and J by 2 bases. Germline V gene data show CDR1 as SGHVS and CDR2 as FNYEAQ. The chain's CDR3 is CASSPHSGGAPTDTQYF. Written as DNA, the CDR3 is TGTGCCAGCAGCCCTCATAGCGGGGGGGCCCCCACAGATACGCAGTATTTT.

The V gene is TRBV11-2, the J gene TRBJ2-4, with a tentative D call TRBD2 (7 bases). The CDR3 is 19 amino acids. CDR1 SGHAT and CDR2 FQNNGV come from the germline V gene. V was pared by 5 bases and J by 1 base, with 24 bases between. DNA for the CDR3: TGTGCCAGCAGCCCATCTCGCGGGGGCCTCCGTATGGCCAAAAACATTCAGTACTTC. Amino acids: CASSPSRGGLRMAKNIQYF.

The V and J genes are TRBV25-1 and TRBJ2-2, with TRBD2 matching 9 bases. Germline V gene sequence: CDR1 MGHDK, CDR2 SYGVNS. The length of the CDR3 is 16 residues. The ends lost 5 bases at V and 4 bases at J; junction bases unmatched: 8. The CDR3 loop reads CASSSVAGAVTGELFF. The CDR3 DNA reads as TGTGCCAGCAGTTCTGTAGCGGGAGCGGTCACCGGGGAGCTGTTTTTT.

The chain combines TRBV7-9 with TRBJ2-1, with D possibly being TRBD2 (6 bases). V gave up 1 base and J gave up 9 bases, with 10 bases separating them. The germline V gene has CDR1 SEHNR and CDR2 FQNEAQ (reference sequence). The CDR3 is 13 amino acids. The DNA of the CDR3 is TGTGCCAGCAGCTTAGGGGGAGCGGGTGAGCAGTTCTTC. Translation: CASSLGGAGEQFF.

The V and J genes are TRBV9 and TRBJ2-1, with TRBD2 matching 9 bases. The CDR3 loop spans 18 amino acids. Germline trimming cut 4 bases from V and 3 bases from J; bases unmatched to any gene: 14. The germline CDR1 and CDR2 sequences are SGDLS and YYNGEE. The CDR3: CASSPGASGVESYNEQFF. DNA for the CDR3: TGTGCCAGCAGCCCCGGGGCTAGCGGGGTCGAAAGCTACAATGAGCAGTTCTTC.

The chain has TRBV7-2 and TRBJ2-1; 12 bases map to TRBD2. CDR3 size: 15 residues. CDR1 and CDR2 (germline): SGHTA, FQGNSA. The junction had 10 bases not matched to a gene; V was cut back by 7 bases and J by 9 bases. CDR3 bases: TGTGCCAGCATCGAGACTAGCGGGAGAACCAGTGAGCAGTTCTTC. It is translated as CASIETSGRTSEQFF.

The chain joins TRBV4-3 to TRBJ1-2, with 9 positions matching TRBD1. Germline lookup yields CDR1 LGHNA and CDR2 YSLEER. This CDR3 contains 16 residues. Germline trimming cut 0 bases from V and 5 bases from J; bases unmatched to any gene: 7. The CDR3 protein is CASSQDKGTGLYGYTF. CDR3 in DNA: TGCGCCAGCAGCCAAGATAAAGGGACAGGGTTATATGGCTACACCTTC.

The gene calls are TRBV7-3 and TRBJ2-6; TRBD2 matches at 11 bases. The CDR3 covers 17 residues. CDR1 and CDR2 (germline): SGHTA, FQGTGA. J was trimmed by 4 bases and V by 8 bases; bases with no gene match: 10. CDR3 coding DNA: TGTGCCAGCGCGGGGACTAGCGGAGGGGGAGGGGCCAACGTCCTGACTTTC. As protein: CASAGTSGGGGANVLTF. Drawing the rest from reference TRBV7-3 and TRBJ2-6, the complete variable domain is GAGVSQTPSNKVTEKGKYVELRCDPISGHTALYWYRQSLGQGPEFLIYFQGTGAADDSGLPNDRFFAVRPEGSVSTLKIQRTERGDSAVYLCASAGTSGGGGANVLTFGAGSRLTVL.

The chain combines TRBV5-1 with TRBJ2-5, with TRBD2 matching over 7 bases. CDR3 length: 14 amino acids. The germline V gene encodes CDR1 SGHRS and CDR2 YFSETQ. V shed 0 bases and J 4 bases; nucleotides not matched to a gene: 3. CDR3 region: CASSLVSGGETQYF. The CDR3 DNA sequence: TGCGCCAGCAGCTTGGTATCGGGGGGAGAGACCCAGTACTTC.

This clone has more than one count but fewer than ten. The chain carries TRBV5-4 and TRBJ2-7, with TRBD1 identical over 9 bases. J was trimmed by 2 bases and V by 3 bases; bases with no gene match: 3. Germline CDR1 SGHNT, CDR2 YYREEE (reference sequence). The CDR3 covers 14 residues. The CDR3 nucleotides are TGTGCCAGCAGCTCGTGGGACAGGGCCTACGAGCAGTACTTC. The encoded protein is CASSSWDRAYEQYF.

V and J are TRBV7-9 and TRBJ2-5; TRBD2 matches at 14 bases. The CDR3 covers 19 residues. J lost 5 bases, V lost 5 bases, and 16 bases had no gene match. Germline loops: CDR1 SEHNR, CDR2 FQNEAQ (reference sequence). CDR3 residues: CASSPGLAGGVGSSETQYF. DNA of the CDR3: TGTGCCAGCAGCCCTGGACTAGCGGGAGGTGTGGGTAGCAGCGAGACCCAGTACTTC.